These 10 T cell receptor beta chains came from one sample sequenced in a study of identifying expanded T cells in peripheral blood (dated by TCRdb to about 2019). Receptor amplification or capture employed the immunoSEQ multiplex PCR assay. TCRdb carries this immuneACCESS record with in-frame sequences only. Its versions omit some clonotypes, under half of them owing to an unresolved V gene in the studies checked, with the rest unexplained. The sample table lists tens of thousands of clones, 88% of them with a count of one. The ten largest clones capture under 6.5% of the sample. Material: blood. Every receptor here comes from a person aged 18-70 years in good health.

This sequence joins TRBV7-2 and TRBJ2-7; possible D gene TRBD2, 6 bases. Looked up from germline, CDR1 is SGHTA and CDR2 is FQGNSA. The length of the CDR3 is 16 residues. V lost 5 bases, J lost 7 bases, and 24 bases lay in between. CDR3 region: CASSPGLTVLTGEQYF. The CDR3 coding sequence is TGTGCCAGCAGCCCCGGACTAACCGTGCTAACGGGAGAGCAGTACTTC.

The chain recombines TRBV11-3 with TRBJ2-2, with 8 positions matching TRBD2. The germline gives CDR1 SGHNT, CDR2 YENEEA. The CDR3 contains 18 residues. With V trimmed by 3 bases and J by 4 bases, 13 bases remained unmatched. CDR3 residues: CASSFPWVGGRITGELFF. The CDR3 DNA reads TGTGCCAGCAGCTTCCCCTGGGTGGGCGGGAGGATCACCGGGGAGCTGTTTTTT.

This chain connects TRBV27 to TRBJ1-2; possible D gene TRBD1, 5 bases. Germline loops: CDR1 MNHEY, CDR2 SMNVEV (reference sequence). The CDR3 sequence is 15 residues long. Deletions cut 2 bases from V and 8 bases from J, with 18 bases between. CDR3 in amino acids: CASSLTTPQGRGYTF. In DNA, the CDR3 is TGTGCCAGCAGTTTAACGACCCCCCAGGGTCGGGGCTACACCTTC.

This chain uses TRBV27 with TRBJ1-1, with D possibly TRBD1 on 5 matching bases. The germline V gene encodes CDR1 MNHEY and CDR2 SMNVEV (reference sequence). Deletions cut 3 bases from V and 4 bases from J, with 15 bases between. There are 15 residues in the CDR3. Here the CDR3 reads CASSFGALVGTEAFF. CDR3 nucleotide sequence: TGTGCCAGCAGTTTTGGGGCCTTAGTAGGCACTGAAGCTTTCTTT.

The rearrangement links TRBV6-5 to TRBJ2-1; tentatively, D is TRBD1 (8 bases). The CDR3 has 14 residues. V was clipped by 6 bases and J by 4 bases, with 13 bases between them. The germline CDR1 and CDR2 sequences are MNHEY and SVGAGI. The CDR3 region is CASRTGEGYNEQFF. CDR3 DNA sequence: TGTGCCAGCAGGACAGGGGAGGGATACAATGAGCAGTTCTTC.

The chain recombines TRBV29-1 with TRBJ2-5; 7 bases agree with TRBD1. CDR3 length: 13 residues. Germline V gene sequence: CDR1 SQVTM, CDR2 ANQGSEA. The V and J ends lost 2 bases and 2 bases, in that order; junction bases with no gene match: 2. Here the CDR3 reads CSVERGQQETQYF. The CDR3 DNA is TGCAGCGTTGAAAGGGGACAGCAAGAGACCCAGTACTTC. The whole variable domain, filled in from reference TRBV29-1 and TRBJ2-5, reads SAVISQKPSRDICQRGTSLTIQCQVDSQVTMMFWYRQQPGQSLTLIATANQGSEATYESGFVIDKFPISRPNLTFSTLTVSNMSPEDSSIYLCSVERGQQETQYFGPGTRLLVL.

The V call is TRBV6-6, the J call TRBJ1-1; the D gene is possibly TRBD1 (5 bases). Trimming took 0 bases from V and 10 from J, leaving 12 bases between them. The CDR3 spans 13 residues. The germline gives CDR1 MNHNY, CDR2 SVGAGI (reference sequence). CDR3 loop: CASSYSPGVGAFF. The DNA for the CDR3 is TGTGCCAGCAGTTACTCGCCGGGGGTGGGAGCTTTCTTT.

The V gene is TRBV11-2, the J gene TRBJ2-1, with D perhaps TRBD1 (6 bases). Germline assignment: CDR1 SGHAT and CDR2 FQNNGV. CDR3 length equals 18 residues. The V gene lost 1 base and the J gene lost 0 bases, with 16 bases spanning the gap. In DNA form, the CDR3 reads TGTGCCAGCAGCTTAGGTCTCCGGACAGAGAGCTCCTACAATGAGCAGTTCTTC. Translating it yields CASSLGLRTESSYNEQFF.

The CDR3 is CASSLGVRGTTGANVLTF. DNA of the CDR3: TGTGCCAGCAGCTTAGGTGTCAGGGGAACCACTGGGGCCAACGTCCTGACTTTC. The chain links TRBV7-2 to TRBJ2-6; TRBD1 might be the D (6 bases). CDR1 SGHTA and CDR2 FQGNSA come from the germline V gene. V was trimmed by 1 base and J by 2 bases, leaving 15 bases between them. The CDR3 consists of 18 residues.

The chain recombines TRBV5-1 with TRBJ2-1; 7 bases line up with TRBD2. The J segment lost 4 bases and the V segment lost 0 bases, leaving 7 bases of the junction unmatched. The CDR3 totals 16 residues. In germline, CDR1 is SGHRS, CDR2 YFSETQ. CDR3 nucleotides: TGCGCCAGCAGCTTGGATCCTAGCGGATCTTACAATGAGCAGTTCTTC. It codes for CASSLDPSGSYNEQFF.